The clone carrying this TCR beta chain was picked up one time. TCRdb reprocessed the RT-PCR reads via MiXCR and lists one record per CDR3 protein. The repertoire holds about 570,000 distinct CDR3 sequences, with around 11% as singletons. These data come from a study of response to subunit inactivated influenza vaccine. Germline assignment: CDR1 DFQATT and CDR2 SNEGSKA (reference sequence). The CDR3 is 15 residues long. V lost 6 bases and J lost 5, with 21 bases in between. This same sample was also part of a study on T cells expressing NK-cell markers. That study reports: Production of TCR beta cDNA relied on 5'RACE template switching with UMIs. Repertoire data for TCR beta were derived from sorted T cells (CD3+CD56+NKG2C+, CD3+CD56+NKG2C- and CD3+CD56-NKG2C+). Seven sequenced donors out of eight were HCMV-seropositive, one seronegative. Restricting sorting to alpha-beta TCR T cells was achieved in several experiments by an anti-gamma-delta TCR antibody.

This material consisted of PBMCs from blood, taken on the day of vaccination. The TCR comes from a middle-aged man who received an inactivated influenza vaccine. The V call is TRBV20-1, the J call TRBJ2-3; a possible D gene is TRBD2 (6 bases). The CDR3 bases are TGCAGTGCGCCGTTGACAACTAGCTCAAGAGATACGCAGTATTTT. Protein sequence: CSAPLTTSSRDTQYF.